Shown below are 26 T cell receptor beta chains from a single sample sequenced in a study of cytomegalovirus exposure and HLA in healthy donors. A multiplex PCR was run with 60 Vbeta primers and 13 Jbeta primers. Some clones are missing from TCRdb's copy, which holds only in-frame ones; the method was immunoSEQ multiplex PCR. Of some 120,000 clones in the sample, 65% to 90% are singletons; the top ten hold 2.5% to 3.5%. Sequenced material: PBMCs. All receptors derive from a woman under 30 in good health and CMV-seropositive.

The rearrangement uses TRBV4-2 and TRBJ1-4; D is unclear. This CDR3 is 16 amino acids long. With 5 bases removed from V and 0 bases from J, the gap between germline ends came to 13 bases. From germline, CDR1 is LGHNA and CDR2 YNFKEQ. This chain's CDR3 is CASSEALETTNEKLFF. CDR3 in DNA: TGTGCCAGCAGCGAGGCGCTGGAAACAACTAATGAAAAACTGTTTTTT.

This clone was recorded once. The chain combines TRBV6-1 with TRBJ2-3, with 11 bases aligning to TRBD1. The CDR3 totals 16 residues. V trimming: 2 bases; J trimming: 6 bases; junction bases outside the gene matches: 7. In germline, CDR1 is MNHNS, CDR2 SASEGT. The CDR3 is CASSEQGTGGWDTQYF. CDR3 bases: TGTGCCAGCAGTGAACAGGGGACAGGGGGGTGGGATACGCAGTATTTT.

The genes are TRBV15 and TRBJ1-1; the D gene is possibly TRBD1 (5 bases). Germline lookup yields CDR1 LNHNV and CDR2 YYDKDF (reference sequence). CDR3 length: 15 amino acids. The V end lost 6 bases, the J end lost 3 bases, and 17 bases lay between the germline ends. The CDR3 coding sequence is TGTGCCACCAGTCGCAGGGTGGCCGGAGACACTGAAGCTTTCTTT. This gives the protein CATSRRVAGDTEAFF.

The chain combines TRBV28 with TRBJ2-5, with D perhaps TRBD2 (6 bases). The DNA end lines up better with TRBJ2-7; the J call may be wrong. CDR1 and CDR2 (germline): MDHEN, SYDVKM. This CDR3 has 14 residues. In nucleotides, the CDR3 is TGTGCCAGCAGTCCCTTATGGGGGGACTACGAGCAGTACTTC. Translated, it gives CASSPLWGDYEQYF.

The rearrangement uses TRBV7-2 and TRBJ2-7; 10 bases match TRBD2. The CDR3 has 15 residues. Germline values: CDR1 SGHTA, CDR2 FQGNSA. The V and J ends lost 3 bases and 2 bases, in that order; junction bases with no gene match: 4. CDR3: CASSFRLAGTYEQYF. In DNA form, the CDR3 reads TGTGCCAGCAGCTTTAGACTAGCGGGCACCTACGAGCAGTACTTC.

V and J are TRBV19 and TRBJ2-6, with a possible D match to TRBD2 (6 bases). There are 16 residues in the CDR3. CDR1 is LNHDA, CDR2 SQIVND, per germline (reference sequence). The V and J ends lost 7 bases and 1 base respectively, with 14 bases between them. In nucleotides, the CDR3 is TGTGCCAGTAATCCTACGGGGGATTCTGGGGCCAACGTCCTGACTTTC. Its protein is CASNPTGDSGANVLTF.

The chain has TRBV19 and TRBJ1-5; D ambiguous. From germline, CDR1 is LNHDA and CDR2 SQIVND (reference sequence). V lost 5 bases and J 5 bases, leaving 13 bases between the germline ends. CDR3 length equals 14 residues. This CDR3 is CASSYAANDQPQHF. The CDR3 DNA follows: TGTGCCAGTAGTTATGCGGCGAACGATCAGCCCCAGCATTTT.

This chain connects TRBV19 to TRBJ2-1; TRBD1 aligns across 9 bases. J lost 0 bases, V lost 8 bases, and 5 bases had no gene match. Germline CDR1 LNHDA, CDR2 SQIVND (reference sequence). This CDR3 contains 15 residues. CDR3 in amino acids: CASGQGPSSYNEQFF. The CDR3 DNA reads TGTGCCAGTGGACAGGGGCCCAGCTCCTACAATGAGCAGTTCTTC.

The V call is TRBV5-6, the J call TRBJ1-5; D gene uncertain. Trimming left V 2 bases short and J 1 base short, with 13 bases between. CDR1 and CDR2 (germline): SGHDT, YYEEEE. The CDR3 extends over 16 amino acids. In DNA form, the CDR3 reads TGTGCCAGCAGCTTTTCACCGAGCGTAAGCAATCAGCCCCAGCATTTT. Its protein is CASSFSPSVSNQPQHF.

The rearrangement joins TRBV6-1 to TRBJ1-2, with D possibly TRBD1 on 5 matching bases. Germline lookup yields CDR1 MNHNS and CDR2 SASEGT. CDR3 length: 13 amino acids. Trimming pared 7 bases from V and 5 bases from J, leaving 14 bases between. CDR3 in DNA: TGTGCCAGCACACAGGCCCCATCATATGGCTACACCTTC. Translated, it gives CASTQAPSYGYTF.

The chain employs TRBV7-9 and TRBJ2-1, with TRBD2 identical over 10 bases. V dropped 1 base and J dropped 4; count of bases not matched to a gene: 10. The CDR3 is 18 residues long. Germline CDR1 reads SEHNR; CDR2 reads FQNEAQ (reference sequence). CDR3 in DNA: TGTGCCAGCAGCTTAGGGACAGGGATTAGCGGGGGGTACAATGAGCAGTTCTTC. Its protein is CASSLGTGISGGYNEQFF.

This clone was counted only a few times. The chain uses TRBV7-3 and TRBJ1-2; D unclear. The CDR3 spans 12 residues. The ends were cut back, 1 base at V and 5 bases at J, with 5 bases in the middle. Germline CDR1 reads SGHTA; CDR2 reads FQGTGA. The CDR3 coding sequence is TGTGCCAGCAGCTTAAACGGGTATGGCTACACCTTC. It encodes CASSLNGYGYTF.

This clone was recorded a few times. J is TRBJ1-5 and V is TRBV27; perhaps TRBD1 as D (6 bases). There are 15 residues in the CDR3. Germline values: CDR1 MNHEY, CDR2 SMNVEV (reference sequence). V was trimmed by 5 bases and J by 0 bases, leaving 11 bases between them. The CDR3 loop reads CASSRNRASNQPQHF. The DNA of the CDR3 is TGTGCCAGCAGTCGTAACAGGGCTAGCAATCAGCCCCAGCATTTT.

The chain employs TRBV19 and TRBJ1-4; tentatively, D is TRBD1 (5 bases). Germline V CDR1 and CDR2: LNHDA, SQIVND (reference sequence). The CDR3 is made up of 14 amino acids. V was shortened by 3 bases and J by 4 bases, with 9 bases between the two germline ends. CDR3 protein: CASSIMGRNEKLFF. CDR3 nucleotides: TGTGCCAGTAGTATTATGGGGCGTAATGAAAAACTGTTTTTT.

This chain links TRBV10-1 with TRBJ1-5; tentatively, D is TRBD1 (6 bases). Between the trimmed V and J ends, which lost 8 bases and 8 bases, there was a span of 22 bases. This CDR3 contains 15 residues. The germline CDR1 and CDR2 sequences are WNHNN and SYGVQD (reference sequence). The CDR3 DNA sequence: TGCGCCAGCCGCCTCTACAGGGTCCGTTATGAGCCCCAGCATTTT. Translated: CASRLYRVRYEPQHF.

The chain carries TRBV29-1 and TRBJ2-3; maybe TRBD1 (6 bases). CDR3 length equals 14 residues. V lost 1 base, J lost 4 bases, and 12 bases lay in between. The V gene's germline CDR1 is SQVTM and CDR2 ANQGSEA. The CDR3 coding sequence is TGCAGCGTTGAAGGTTTTCAGGGGTCAGATACGCAGTATTTT. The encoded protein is CSVEGFQGSDTQYF.

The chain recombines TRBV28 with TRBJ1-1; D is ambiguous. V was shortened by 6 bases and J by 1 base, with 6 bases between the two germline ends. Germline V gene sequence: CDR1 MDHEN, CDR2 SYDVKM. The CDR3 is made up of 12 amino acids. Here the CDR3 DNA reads TGTGCCAGCAGGGAGCGGAACACTGAAGCTTTCTTT. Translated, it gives CASRERNTEAFF. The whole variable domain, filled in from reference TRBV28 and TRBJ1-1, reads DVKVTQSSRYLVKRTGEKVFLECVQDMDHENMFWYRQDPGLGLRLIYFSYDVKMKEKGDIPEGYSVSREKKERFSLILESASTNQTSMYLCASRERNTEAFFGQGTRLTVV.

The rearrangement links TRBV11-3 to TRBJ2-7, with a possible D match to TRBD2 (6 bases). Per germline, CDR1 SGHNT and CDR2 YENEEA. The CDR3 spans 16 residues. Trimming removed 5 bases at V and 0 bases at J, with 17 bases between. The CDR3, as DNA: TGTGCCAGCAGCCCGCGACGGGGGAAGCCCTCCTACGAGCAGTACTTC. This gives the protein CASSPRRGKPSYEQYF.

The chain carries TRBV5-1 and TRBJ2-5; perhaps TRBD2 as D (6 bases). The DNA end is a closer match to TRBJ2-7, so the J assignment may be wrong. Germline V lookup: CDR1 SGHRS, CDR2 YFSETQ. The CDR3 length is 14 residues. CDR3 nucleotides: TGCGCCAGCAGCTTGTTCGGGGGAAGCTACGAGCAGTACTTC. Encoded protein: CASSLFGGSYEQYF.

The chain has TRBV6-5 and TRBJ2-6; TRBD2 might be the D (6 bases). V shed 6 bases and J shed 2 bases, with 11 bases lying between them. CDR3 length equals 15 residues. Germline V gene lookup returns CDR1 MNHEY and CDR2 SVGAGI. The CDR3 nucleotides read TGTGCCAGCAGGCCCTCGGGGGCTGGGGCCAACGTCCTGACTTTC. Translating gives CASRPSGAGANVLTF.

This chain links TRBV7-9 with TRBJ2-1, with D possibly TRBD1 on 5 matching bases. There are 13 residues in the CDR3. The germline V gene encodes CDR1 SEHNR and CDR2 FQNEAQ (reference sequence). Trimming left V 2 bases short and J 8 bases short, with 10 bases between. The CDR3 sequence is CASSLPGIDEQFF. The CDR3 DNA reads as TGTGCCAGCAGCTTACCAGGGATCGATGAGCAGTTCTTC.

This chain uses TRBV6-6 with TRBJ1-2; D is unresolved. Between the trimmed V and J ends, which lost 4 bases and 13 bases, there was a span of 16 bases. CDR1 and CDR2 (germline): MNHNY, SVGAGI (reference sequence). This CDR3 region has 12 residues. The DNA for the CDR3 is TGTGCCAGCAGTTCCCAATCTGTGGCGGCCACCTTC. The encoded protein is CASSSQSVAATF.

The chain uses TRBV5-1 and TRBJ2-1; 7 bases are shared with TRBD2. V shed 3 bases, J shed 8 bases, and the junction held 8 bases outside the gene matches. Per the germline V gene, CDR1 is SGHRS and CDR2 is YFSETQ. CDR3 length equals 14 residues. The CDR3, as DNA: TGCGCCAGCAGCTCCCAGTCGGGGGGATATGAGCAGTTCTTC. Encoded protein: CASSSQSGGYEQFF. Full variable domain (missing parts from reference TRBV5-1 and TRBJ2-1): KAGVTQTPRYLIKTRGQQVTLSCSPISGHRSVSWYQQTPGQGLQFLFEYFSETQRNKGNFPGRFSGRQFSNSRSEMNVSTLELGDSALYLCASSSQSGGYEQFFGPGTRLTVL.

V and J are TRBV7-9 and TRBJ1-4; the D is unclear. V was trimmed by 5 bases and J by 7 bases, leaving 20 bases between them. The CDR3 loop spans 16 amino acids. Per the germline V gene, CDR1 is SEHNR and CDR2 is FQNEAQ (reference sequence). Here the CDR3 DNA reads TGTGCCAGCAGCATACAAGTAAACGATTGGGCTGAAAAACTGTTTTTT. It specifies CASSIQVNDWAEKLFF.

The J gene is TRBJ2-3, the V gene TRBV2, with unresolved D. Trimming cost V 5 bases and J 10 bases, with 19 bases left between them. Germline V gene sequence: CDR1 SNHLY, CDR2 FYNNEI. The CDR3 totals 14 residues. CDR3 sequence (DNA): TGTGCCAGCAGTCGAAGGCCCCTGGTGGAGCCGCAGTATTTT. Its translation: CASSRRPLVEPQYF.

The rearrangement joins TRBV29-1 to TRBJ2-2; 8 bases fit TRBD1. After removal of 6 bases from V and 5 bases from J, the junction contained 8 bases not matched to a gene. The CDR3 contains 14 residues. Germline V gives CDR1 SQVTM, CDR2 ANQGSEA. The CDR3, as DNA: TGCAGCGTACGACAGGGGCGGTTAACCGGGGAGCTGTTTTTT. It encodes CSVRQGRLTGELFF.